The 18 T cell receptor beta chains given below trace back to one sample, sequenced in a study of blood T cells in healthy people across ages. Through a sample-barcoded 5' primer and a J-beta primer mix, a second PCR was run for roughly 6 to 12 cycles. TCRdb independently ran MiXCR on the 5' RACE reads; one entry per CDR3 protein. The sample contains about 540,000 distinct CDR3 sequences, 20% to 30% of which appear only once. The data also belong to a second study, concerning T cells of mothers and their children.

Input material: blood. These receptors all come from a boy younger than 18 in good health.

This clonotype was recorded a few times. The chain has TRBV20-1 and TRBJ1-2; no clear D. Germline CDR1 and CDR2: DFQATT and SNEGSKA (reference sequence). This CDR3 spans 14 amino acids. Between the trimmed V and J ends, which lost 5 bases and 5 bases, there was a span of 18 bases. The CDR3 region is CSARVKGLEYGYTF. Written as DNA, the CDR3 is TGCAGTGCTCGGGTGAAAGGGCTGGAGTATGGCTACACCTTC.

This clonotype showed up just a few times. This chain uses TRBV7-3 with TRBJ2-3; TRBD2 matches 12 bases. V shed 5 bases, J shed 0 bases, and the junction held 6 bases outside the gene matches. Germline loops: CDR1 SGHTA, CDR2 FQGTGA. This CDR3 comprises 17 residues. CDR3 protein: CASSPTSGGYSTDTQYF. For the CDR3, the DNA is TGTGCCAGCAGCCCCACTAGCGGGGGGTATAGCACAGATACGCAGTATTTT.

There are many counts of this clonotype. The chain combines TRBV4-1 with TRBJ2-7; tentative D call: TRBD2 (5 bases). The ends were cut back, 1 base at V and 3 bases at J, with 7 bases in the middle. This CDR3 is built from 13 residues. CDR1 is MGHRA, CDR2 YSYEKL, per germline. The CDR3 protein is CASSQARDYEQYF. CDR3 coding DNA: TGCGCCAGCAGCCAAGCACGGGACTACGAGCAGTACTTC.

This clonotype was seen a handful of times. V usage is TRBV3-1 and J usage is TRBJ2-7; D perhaps matches TRBD2 (5 bases). The V and J ends lost 0 bases and 3 bases respectively, with 15 bases between them. CDR1 and CDR2 from the germline V gene are LGHDT and YNNKEL (reference sequence). The CDR3 has 16 residues. CDR3 nucleotide sequence: TGTGCCAGCAGCCAAGAAGGAGGCTTAAATAGCTACGAGCAGTACTTC. This sequence encodes CASSQEGGLNSYEQYF.

This clonotype was observed a handful of times. The genes are TRBV7-2 and TRBJ2-1; D gene ambiguous. The CDR3 totals 12 residues. CDR1 is SGHTA, CDR2 FQGNSA, per germline. V lost 1 base and J 9 bases, leaving 7 bases between the germline ends. The CDR3 protein is CASSLDLGEQFF. CDR3 DNA: TGTGCCAGCAGCTTAGATTTAGGTGAGCAGTTCTTC.

V is TRBV12-3 or TRBV12-4 and J is TRBJ2-5, with D possibly matching TRBD2 (5 bases). The J call may be wrong; the DNA end is better matched by TRBJ2-1. The length of the CDR3 is 14 residues. CDR3 region: CASSSGLKWGEQFF. The CDR3 bases are TGTGCCAGCAGTTCCGGACTCAAATGGGGTGAGCAGTTCTTC.

This clonotype was seen only a few times. The chain has TRBV5-4 and TRBJ2-1; TRBD1 aligns across 10 bases. The CDR3 is made up of 14 amino acids. Germline-derived CDR1 and CDR2 are SGHNT and YYREEE (reference sequence). The V segment lost 0 bases and the J segment 8 bases; nucleotides outside the gene matches: 2. CDR3 region: CASSLGQGAYEQFF. The DNA of the CDR3 is TGTGCCAGCAGCTTGGGACAGGGGGCTTATGAGCAGTTCTTC.

This clonotype was found a few times. The chain joins TRBV7-9 to TRBJ1-1; TRBD1 is a possible D gene (6 bases). The CDR3 is made up of 14 amino acids. V was pared by 5 bases and J by 9 bases, with 19 bases between. Germline lookup yields CDR1 SEHNR and CDR2 FQNEAQ (reference sequence). For the CDR3, the DNA is TGTGCCAGCAGCCAAGGGGGAGCTAACTCACAAGCTTTCTTT. Translated, it gives CASSQGGANSQAFF. Based on the CDR3 plus reference TRBV7-9 and TRBJ1-1, the full variable domain is DTGVSQNPRHKITKRGQNVTFRCDPISEHNRLYWYRQTLGQGPEFLTYFQNEAQLEKSRLLSDRFSAERPKGSFSTLEIQRTEQGDSAMYLCASSQGGANSQAFFGQGTRLTVV.

For this clonotype: A read error may be the cause here, since a much bigger clone is one base away. The rearrangement links TRBV7-8 to TRBJ2-7, with 9 bases matching TRBD1. This CDR3 comprises 13 residues. Germline CDR1 reads SGHVS; CDR2 reads FQNEAQ. The CDR3 coding sequence is TGTGCCAGCACCCACAGGGGGCAATACGGGCAGTACTTC. Translation gives CASTHRGQYGQYF.

This clonotype was counted only a few times. The chain couples TRBV5-1 to TRBJ2-1; possibly TRBD2 for D (5 bases). CDR1 is SGHRS and CDR2 is YFSETQ in the germline V gene. There are 16 residues in the CDR3. V lost 0 bases to trimming and J lost 3 bases, with 13 bases between them. CDR3 protein: CASSLDSGVSYNEQFF. Here the CDR3 DNA reads TGCGCCAGCAGCTTGGATTCCGGGGTTAGCTACAATGAGCAGTTCTTC.

This clonotype turned up a few times. The chain recombines TRBV7-2 with TRBJ2-5; the D gene could be TRBD1 or TRBD2 (6 bases each). The germline V gene encodes CDR1 SGHTA and CDR2 FQGNSA. This CDR3 comprises 13 residues. V dropped 4 bases and J dropped 4 bases, with 10 bases sitting between them. The CDR3 coding sequence is TGTGCCAGCAGCTCGGGGGCCTCAGAGACCCAGTACTTC. Translated: CASSSGASETQYF.

The sample holds many counts of this clonotype. V gene TRBV15 combines with J gene TRBJ2-7; 8 positions match TRBD1. The CDR3 contains 15 residues. Trimming removed 0 bases from V and 4 bases from J; junction bases left unmatched: 5. Germline loops: CDR1 LNHNV, CDR2 YYDKDF (reference sequence). CDR3 in amino acids: CATSRDGYRGYEQYF. Written as DNA, the CDR3 is TGTGCCACCAGCAGAGATGGTTACAGGGGGTACGAGCAGTACTTC.

The chain links TRBV6-5 to TRBJ1-5; 7 bases match TRBD1. Trimming took 0 bases from V and 4 from J; bases not matched to a gene: 3. This CDR3 is 15 amino acids long. Looked up from germline, CDR1 is MNHEY and CDR2 is SVGAGI. CDR3 sequence reads: CASSYSTGFNQPQHF. In DNA form, the CDR3 reads TGTGCCAGCAGTTACTCGACAGGGTTTAATCAGCCCCAGCATTTT.

The V gene is TRBV12-3 or TRBV12-4, the J gene TRBJ2-5; D ambiguous. With 5 bases removed from V and 3 bases from J, the gap between germline ends came to 19 bases. The CDR3 is made up of 16 amino acids. The CDR3 loop is CASSALTSRKEETQYF. CDR3 nucleotide sequence: TGTGCCAGCAGTGCCCTGACATCGCGGAAAGAAGAGACCCAGTACTTC.

This clonotype was counted only a few times. The CDR3 sequence: CATSDLWSNEQFF. CDR3 nucleotide sequence: TGTGCCACCAGTGATTTATGGAGCAATGAGCAGTTCTTC. The chain links TRBV24-1 to TRBJ2-7; D unclear. The end of the DNA aligns better with TRBJ2-1, so the J call may be wrong. This CDR3 region has 13 residues. Germline V gene lookup returns CDR1 KGHDR and CDR2 SFDVKD.

This sequence joins TRBV20-1 and TRBJ2-7, with a weak D call TRBD2 (5 bases). The CDR3 totals 16 residues. The V gene's germline CDR1 is DFQATT and CDR2 SNEGSKA (reference sequence). V was cut by 5 bases and J by 0 bases, with 20 bases left in between. The DNA of the CDR3 is TGCAGTGCTTGGCCCAAGGGTGGACTTAGCTCCTACGAGCAGTACTTC. This translates into CSAWPKGGLSSYEQYF.

The rearrangement links TRBV30 to TRBJ1-2, with a possible D match to TRBD1 (5 bases). Per the germline V gene, CDR1 is GTSNPN and CDR2 is SVGIG (reference sequence). V lost 6 bases and J 4 bases, leaving 12 bases between the germline ends. This CDR3 is built from 12 residues. CDR3 in amino acids: CACTLGTYGYTF. The CDR3 DNA is TGTGCCTGTACCCTCGGGACCTATGGCTACACCTTC.

The chain recombines TRBV3-1 with TRBJ2-5, with 12 positions matching TRBD2. V shed 1 base, J shed 5 bases, and the junction held 5 bases outside the gene matches. In germline, CDR1 is LGHDT, CDR2 YNNKEL (reference sequence). This CDR3 spans 16 amino acids. The CDR3 DNA reads TGTGCCAGCAGCCAAGCTAGCGGGGGGGCATGGGAGACCCAGTACTTC. Residues: CASSQASGGAWETQYF.